The entry that follows covers one TCR beta chain sequence. What it binds is not known. Documented treatment: oral pan-JAK inhibitor, 5-10 mg twice daily. Alopecia areata patients gave lesional scalp punch biopsies and peripheral blood samples. Germline V gives CDR1 LNHDA, CDR2 SQIVND (reference sequence). V shed 7 bases, J shed 3 bases, and the junction held 4 bases outside the gene matches. The CDR3 spans 13 residues. The entry originates in a study of CD8+ T cells in alopecia areata. The study, taken as a whole, reports: Especially in alopecia totalis/universalis, lesional scalp showed greater clonality than normal scalp did.

As the sequencing template, cDNA was produced by extracting RNA and reverse transcribing it. The table came from immunoSEQ multiplex PCR; TCRdb's copy has only in-frame clones and leaves some out. The sample includes 210,000 or so clones, over 60% of them seen just once. This receptor was obtained from a human donor with alopecia areata. Sequenced material: CD4+ T cells sorted from blood, taken at approximately week 42, from a patient treated with tofacitinib. This chain joins TRBV19 and TRBJ2-7; 9 bases align to TRBD1. In DNA form, the CDR3 reads TGTGCCAGTACACCGGGACAGGGCTACGAGCAGTACTTC. This codes for CASTPGQGYEQYF.